Presented here are 18 T cell receptor beta chains from one specimen sequenced in a study of T cell responses to AZD1222 COVID-19 vaccine. Using immunoSEQ multiplex PCR, the repertoire was profiled, and TCRdb retains in-frame clones only, with some absent. The data contain 55,000 to 70,000 clones, roughly 90% of them singletons. The sample here was peripheral blood, taken on day 0 of AZD1222 vaccination. Receptors were obtained from an adult in good health.

This chain joins TRBV30 and TRBJ2-1; 8 nucleotides match TRBD2. The ends lost 4 bases at V and 5 bases at J; junction bases unmatched: 10. The germline V gene has CDR1 GTSNPN and CDR2 SVGIG (reference sequence). CDR3 length equals 15 residues. CDR3 loop: CAWKIHSGAHNEQFF. The CDR3 nucleotides are TGTGCCTGGAAAATTCATAGCGGGGCCCACAATGAGCAGTTCTTC.

The genes are TRBV19 and TRBJ2-1; either TRBD1 or TRBD2 may fit D (7 bases each). The CDR3 is made up of 15 amino acids. The V and J ends lost 2 bases and 4 bases respectively, with 12 bases between them. Germline V gene sequence: CDR1 LNHDA, CDR2 SQIVND (reference sequence). CDR3 in DNA: TGTGCCAGTAGTATACGGGGGGACAGATACAATGAGCAGTTCTTC. It encodes CASSIRGDRYNEQFF.

This chain connects TRBV28 to TRBJ2-5, with TRBD1 matching 9 bases. The V and J ends lost 6 bases and 4 bases, in that order; junction bases with no gene match: 12. The CDR3 is 16 residues long. Germline V CDR1 and CDR2: MDHEN, SYDVKM. CDR3 nucleotide sequence: TGTGCCAGCAGCTCAACCGGGACAGGGAACGCAGAGACCCAGTACTTC. Protein sequence: CASSSTGTGNAETQYF.

The rearrangement uses TRBV15 and TRBJ1-4; D not resolved. The CDR3 spans 14 residues. CDR1 and CDR2 from the germline V gene are LNHNV and YYDKDF (reference sequence). V lost 5 bases and J 5 bases, leaving 12 bases between the germline ends. The CDR3 bases are TGTGCCACCAGCTCCTTAGGGCCCAATGAAAAACTGTTTTTT. Protein sequence: CATSSLGPNEKLFF.

The CDR3 region is CASSNYGYTF. The CDR3, as DNA: TGCGCCAGCAGTAACTATGGCTACACCTTC. The chain recombines TRBV5-1 with TRBJ1-2; no firm D call. The germline V gene has CDR1 SGHRS and CDR2 YFSETQ. Trimming stripped 5 bases from V and 1 base from J, with 0 bases between. This CDR3 is built from 10 residues.

This chain uses TRBV10-2 with TRBJ1-6; D unclear. V was pared by 8 bases and J by 10 bases, with 21 bases between. This CDR3 contains 15 residues. In germline, CDR1 is WSHSY, CDR2 SAAADI. Written as DNA, the CDR3 is TGCGCCAGCTTTCCGGCGATAAGCCAATTGTCACCCCTCCACTTT. It codes for CASFPAISQLSPLHF.

The chain joins TRBV3-1 (or the pseudogene TRBV3-2) to TRBJ2-5; D call uncertain. Trimming pared 4 bases from V and 7 bases from J, leaving 16 bases between. Germline V CDR1 and CDR2: LGHDT, YNNKEL (reference sequence). This CDR3 comprises 14 residues. CDR3 nucleotide sequence: TGTGCCAGCAGCCCCCGAGTAGGTCTAGGGACCCAGTACTTC. Translating gives CASSPRVGLGTQYF.

A few counts support this clone. The chain uses TRBV7-2 and TRBJ2-1, with 7 bases identical to TRBD2. Germline-derived CDR1 and CDR2 are SGHTA and FQGNSA. V was clipped by 1 base and J by 6 bases; unmatched bases: 3. The CDR3 sequence is 14 residues long. The CDR3 region has the DNA TGTGCCAGCAGCTTAGGACTAGCATCCAATGAGCAGTTCTTC. Encoded protein: CASSLGLASNEQFF.

The gene calls are TRBV19 and TRBJ2-1, with D perhaps TRBD2 (5 bases). V shed 7 bases and J shed 8 bases, with 15 bases lying between them. CDR1 is LNHDA and CDR2 is SQIVND in the germline V gene (reference sequence). This CDR3 has 13 amino acids. The CDR3 here is CASNHRGTDEQFF. The CDR3 region has the DNA TGTGCCAGTAACCATCGGGGAACGGATGAGCAGTTCTTC.

The chain has TRBV6-5 and TRBJ1-1; a possible D gene is TRBD1 (5 bases). The length of the CDR3 is 16 residues. Germline values: CDR1 MNHEY, CDR2 SVGAGI. The V end lost 0 bases, the J end lost 3 bases, and 14 bases lay between the germline ends. Written as DNA, the CDR3 is TGTGCCAGCAGTTACTCTCGGGGCGGGTCGGACACTGAAGCTTTCTTT. It specifies CASSYSRGGSDTEAFF.

The rearrangement uses TRBV4-1 and TRBJ2-3; 10 bases line up with TRBD2. The trim removed 3 bases at V and 4 bases at J, leaving 10 bases unmatched. Per germline, CDR1 MGHRA and CDR2 YSYEKL. This CDR3 is 17 amino acids long. The CDR3 reads CASSHLITSGKADTQYF. The CDR3, as DNA: TGCGCCAGCAGCCACCTAATAACTAGCGGGAAGGCAGATACGCAGTATTTT.

The V gene is TRBV3-1 (or the pseudogene TRBV3-2), the J gene TRBJ1-2; possible D gene TRBD1, 5 bases. Between the trimmed V and J ends, which lost 4 bases and 8 bases, there was a span of 11 bases. This CDR3 is 12 amino acids long. CDR1 and CDR2 from the germline V gene are LGHDT and YNNKEL (reference sequence). CDR3 sequence (DNA): TGTGCCAGCAGCCGGGGCCTATCGGGCTACACCTTC. This sequence encodes CASSRGLSGYTF.

This chain connects TRBV27 to TRBJ1-1; 7 positions match TRBD1. The trim removed 5 bases at V and 7 bases at J, leaving 7 bases unmatched. The CDR3 has 13 residues. CDR1 MNHEY and CDR2 SMNVEV come from the germline V gene (reference sequence). The CDR3 protein is CASSPGGAGEAFF. The CDR3 region has the DNA TGTGCCAGCAGTCCAGGGGGGGCGGGTGAAGCTTTCTTT.

V is TRBV2 and J is TRBJ1-1; no firm D call. This CDR3 contains 11 residues. The V and J ends lost 8 bases and 6 bases respectively, with 10 bases between them. Germline CDR1 SNHLY, CDR2 FYNNEI. The CDR3 sequence: CASALTSEAFF. CDR3 coding DNA: TGTGCCAGCGCCTTAACCTCTGAAGCTTTCTTT.

The chain has TRBV14 and TRBJ2-7; D is possibly TRBD2 (6 bases). The CDR3 loop spans 15 amino acids. Trimming removed 3 bases from V and 4 bases from J, with 16 bases in between. CDR1 SGHDN and CDR2 FVKESK come from the germline V gene. The CDR3 reads CASSHSAGSVYEQYF. The DNA of the CDR3 is TGTGCCAGCAGCCACAGCGCGGGGTCGGTGTACGAGCAGTACTTC.

The chain recombines TRBV6-1 with TRBJ2-2; no definite D call. V was cut by 1 base and J by 7 bases, with 13 bases left in between. The CDR3 extends over 15 amino acids. Germline V gene sequence: CDR1 MNHNS, CDR2 SASEGT. In DNA form, the CDR3 reads TGTGCCAGCAGTGAAGTGATCCGGCAACACGGGGAGCTGTTTTTT. Amino acid sequence: CASSEVIRQHGELFF.

In this sample, this clone turned up a few times. The chain uses TRBV19 and TRBJ2-1, with 7 bases aligning to TRBD2. Germline CDR1 LNHDA, CDR2 SQIVND (reference sequence). The CDR3 loop spans 15 amino acids. With V trimmed by 4 bases and J by 1 base, 4 bases remained unmatched. CDR3 bases: TGTGCCAGTAGTAAGCTAGCGGTGTCCTACAATGAGCAGTTCTTC. Its translation is CASSKLAVSYNEQFF.

This rearrangement joins TRBV27 to TRBJ1-1; TRBD1 might be the D (5 bases). The CDR3 contains 14 residues. The ends were cut back, 6 bases at V and 2 bases at J, with 13 bases in the middle. Germline V gives CDR1 MNHEY, CDR2 SMNVEV (reference sequence). CDR3 nucleotide sequence: TGTGCCAGCAGCCCCTTCCAGGGTAACACTGAAGCTTTCTTT. It translates to CASSPFQGNTEAFF.